This T cell receptor beta chain was retrieved from a study of early T cells in non-severe SARS-CoV-2 infection. About the research overall: The authors sequenced bulk RNA from unsorted whole blood, leaving chains unpaired.

In germline, CDR1 is WSHSY, CDR2 SAAADI. This CDR3 is 14 amino acids long. V was cut by 8 bases and J by 5 bases, with 18 bases left in between. In regard to this clonotype: Its antigen is currently unknown.

Study conclusions and caveats: Reliance on VDJdb matching favored anti-spike CD8 responses; private and CD4 specificities were missed.

Individual cDNA molecules each received unique molecular identifiers attached to them. TCRdb reprocessed the 5' RACE reads via MiXCR and lists one record per CDR3 protein. The data hold more than 45,000 distinct CDR3 sequences, with over 9.5% observed a single time. This receptor was obtained from an adult who was a healthcare worker with PCR-confirmed SARS-CoV-2 infection or an uninfected control (not recorded which). What was sequenced was whole blood. The chain employs TRBV10-2 and TRBJ2-5, with D tentatively TRBD1 (6 bases). In nucleotides, the CDR3 is TGCGCCAGCCAACCAGATGGGGGCGTGGAGACCCAGTACTTC. Its translation is CASQPDGGVETQYF.